Presented here are 5 T cell receptor beta chains from one specimen sequenced in a study of T cells after yellow fever vaccination. One entry per CDR3 protein results from TCRdb running MiXCR on the 5' RACE reads. The table shows a few hundred thousand distinct CDR3 sequences, with around 6.7% occurring only once. Material: CD4+ T cells sorted from PBMCs, obtained on the day of the yellow fever booster vaccination. The receptors here all came from a man aged 30 to 45 who received the YFV17D yellow fever vaccine.

The table lists this clonotype with a few counts. The chain has TRBV20-1 and TRBJ2-3; 7 bases agree with TRBD2. CDR3 length: 14 amino acids. Germline V gene sequence: CDR1 DFQATT, CDR2 SNEGSKA (reference sequence). Unmatched junction bases numbered 4, after V lost 0 bases and J lost 4 bases. Here the CDR3 DNA reads TGCAGTGCTAGAGATGTTCGGGGGGCAGATACGCAGTATTTT. This encodes CSARDVRGADTQYF.

This clonotype was recorded at least ten times. The chain joins TRBV20-1 to TRBJ2-5; 9 bases align to TRBD1. The CDR3 consists of 15 residues. V gave up 0 bases and J gave up 5 bases; unmatched junction bases: 7. Germline V lookup: CDR1 DFQATT, CDR2 SNEGSKA (reference sequence). The CDR3 DNA follows: TGCAGTGCTAGAGATGGGACAGGGTTAGGGGAGACCCAGTACTTC. Translating it yields CSARDGTGLGETQYF.

This clonotype has a count of ten or more. The junction differs from germline at one of its ends, possibly a read error. V gene TRBV20-1 combines with J gene TRBJ2-1; the D gene is possibly TRBD2 (6 bases). The CDR3 contains 14 residues. CDR1 and CDR2 (germline): DFQATT, SNEGSKA (reference sequence). The CDR3 spells CSASTLASFNEQFF. Written as DNA, the CDR3 is TGCAGTGCTTCCACCCTAGCGTCCTTCAATGAGCAGTTCTTC.

This clonotype was counted many times. The chain employs TRBV9 and TRBJ2-7, with 10 bases that match TRBD2. The V gene end was trimmed by 0 bases and the J gene end by 8 bases; junction bases not matched to a gene: 2. CDR1 is SGDLS, CDR2 YYNGEE, per germline. The CDR3 is 13 residues long. The CDR3 loop is CASSVGGLAKQYF. The DNA for the CDR3 is TGTGCCAGCAGCGTAGGGGGACTAGCGAAGCAGTACTTC.

The chain is built from TRBV10-3 and TRBJ2-1; TRBD2 matches 10 bases. Unmatched junction bases numbered 2, after V lost 6 bases and J lost 0 bases. CDR3 length: 15 residues. Germline V gene lookup returns CDR1 ENHRY and CDR2 SYGVKD. This chain's CDR3 is CAISPSGSSYNEQFF. The DNA for the CDR3 is TGTGCCATCAGCCCTAGCGGGAGCTCCTACAATGAGCAGTTCTTC.